The entry below gives a single TCR beta chain sequence along with its context. Its antigen is as yet unknown. This record belongs to a study of cytomegalovirus exposure and HLA in healthy donors. The PCR had 60 Vbeta and 13 Jbeta primers. Here immunoSEQ multiplex PCR was the method, and the copy in TCRdb shows in-frame clones only, minus some. The sample includes tens of thousands of clones, around 79% of them seen just once. In germline, CDR1 is SGHKS, CDR2 YYEKEE (reference sequence). The CDR3 extends over 13 amino acids. General study points: Researchers reported in a later analysis that a missense DCLRE1C variant was tied to TCR beta V- and J-gene trimming.

The sequence derives from a woman in her thirties or forties in good health and CMV-seropositive. This rearrangement joins TRBV5-5 to TRBJ2-5, with TRBD1 identical over 7 bases. Near its end, the DNA agrees better with TRBJ2-7, so the J call may be wrong. Material: PBMCs. Here the CDR3 DNA reads TGTGCCAGCAGCCCACTGACAGGGTACGAGCAGTACTTC. The encoded protein is CASSPLTGYEQYF.